The sequence of this T cell receptor (beta chain) was determined in a study of T cell changes during pregnancy in multiple sclerosis. Assay: immunoSEQ multiplex PCR; the TCRdb copy retains only in-frame clones and omits some. Counted here are 75,000 to 100,000 clones, approximately 92% occurring once; the ten biggest clones make up about 2%. Per germline, CDR1 LGHNA and CDR2 YNFKEQ. V was pared by 0 bases and J by 2 bases, with 4 bases of the junction left unmatched. The CDR3 consists of 16 residues. The V and J genes are TRBV4-2 and TRBJ2-1; 7 bases match TRBD2. The sample was peripheral blood, taken after pregnancy. The TCR sequence derives from a female donor with multiple sclerosis, enrolled in a pregnancy study. The CDR3 is CASSQDPRGAYNEQFF. CDR3 coding DNA: TGTGCCAGCAGCCAAGATCCTCGGGGGGCCTACAATGAGCAGTTCTTC.